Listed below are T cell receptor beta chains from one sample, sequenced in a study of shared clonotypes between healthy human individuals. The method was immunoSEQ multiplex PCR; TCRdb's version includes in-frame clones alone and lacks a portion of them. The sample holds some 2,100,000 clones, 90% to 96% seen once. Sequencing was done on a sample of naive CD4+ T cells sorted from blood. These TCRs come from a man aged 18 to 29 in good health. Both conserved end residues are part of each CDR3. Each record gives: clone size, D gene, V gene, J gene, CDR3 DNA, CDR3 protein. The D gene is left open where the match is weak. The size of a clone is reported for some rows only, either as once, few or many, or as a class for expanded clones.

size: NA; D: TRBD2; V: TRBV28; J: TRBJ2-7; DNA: TGTGCCAGCAGTTTCCGACTAGCGGGGCCCTACGAGCAGTACTTC; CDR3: CASSFRLAGPYEQYF
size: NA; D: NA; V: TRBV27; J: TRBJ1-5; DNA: TGTGCCAGCAGTTTATCGGTGGGGGGGCGCCCCGGTGAGCCCCAGCATTTT; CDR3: CASSLSVGGRPGEPQHF
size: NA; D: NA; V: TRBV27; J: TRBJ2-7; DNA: TGTGCCAGCAGCCGGGTATCTTCAGGCGAGCAGTACTTC; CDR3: CASSRVSSGEQYF
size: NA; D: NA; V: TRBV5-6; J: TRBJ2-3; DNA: TGTGCCAGCAGCTTGGGACAGACTATCACAGATACGCAGTATTTT; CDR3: CASSLGQTITDTQYF
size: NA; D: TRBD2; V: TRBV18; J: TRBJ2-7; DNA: TGTGCCAGCTCAGATGGACTAGCGAGCTCCTACGAGCAGTACTTC; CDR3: CASSDGLASSYEQYF
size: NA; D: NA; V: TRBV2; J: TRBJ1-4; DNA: TGTGCCAGCAGTCGACAGAGCTTTAATGAAAAACTGTTTTTT; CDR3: CASSRQSFNEKLFF
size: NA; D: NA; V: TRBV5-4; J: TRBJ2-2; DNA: TGTGCCAGCAGCTTGGGGCAGGGGATAATGAACACCGGGGAGCTGTTTTTT; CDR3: CASSLGQGIMNTGELFF
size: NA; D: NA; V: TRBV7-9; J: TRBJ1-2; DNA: TGTGCCAGCAGCTTAACGGGGTTGAACTATGGCTACACCTTC; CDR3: CASSLTGLNYGYTF
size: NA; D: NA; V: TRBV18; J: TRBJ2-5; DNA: TGTGCCAGCTCACTAATAGCGGCCGGACGACAAGAGACCCAGTACTTC; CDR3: CASSLIAAGRQETQYF
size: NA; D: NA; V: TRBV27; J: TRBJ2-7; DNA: TGTGCCAGCAGTTTATCGGGACACCTCTACGAGCAGTACTTC; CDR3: CASSLSGHLYEQYF
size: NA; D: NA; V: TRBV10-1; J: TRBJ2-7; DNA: TGCGCCAGCAGTGACGGCGGGGCCTTTAACGAGCAGTACTTC; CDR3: CASSDGGAFNEQYF
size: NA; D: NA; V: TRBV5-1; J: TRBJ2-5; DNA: TGCGCCAGCAGTCGAGGGACAGTAGGGACTAGTCATCCCTCATCAAGCGAGACCCAGTACTTC; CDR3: CASSRGTVGTSHPSSSETQYF
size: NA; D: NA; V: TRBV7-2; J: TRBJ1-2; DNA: TGTGCCAGCAGCTTAGAACGGATAGGCTACACCTTC; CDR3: CASSLERIGYTF
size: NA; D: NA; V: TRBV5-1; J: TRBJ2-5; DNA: TGCGCCAGCAGACCCGGGACGGAGCTTCAAGAGACCCAGTACTTC; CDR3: CASRPGTELQETQYF
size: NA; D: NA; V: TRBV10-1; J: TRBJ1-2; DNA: TGCGCCAGCAGTGAAACAGGAGCCTATGGCTACACCTTC; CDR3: CASSETGAYGYTF
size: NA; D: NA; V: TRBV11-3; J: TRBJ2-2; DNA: TGTGCCAGCAGCTCGGAAACTAGCAACACCGGGGAGCTGTTTTTT; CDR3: CASSSETSNTGELFF
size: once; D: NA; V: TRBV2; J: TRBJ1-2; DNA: TGTGCCAGCAGTGAAGCGGCCGGACTCTATGGCTACACCTTC; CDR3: CASSEAAGLYGYTF
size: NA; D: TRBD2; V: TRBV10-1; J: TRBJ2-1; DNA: TGCGCCAGCTCTTTTGGAGGCGGGGGAAGCTCCTACAATGAGCAGTTCTTC; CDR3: CASSFGGGGSSYNEQFF
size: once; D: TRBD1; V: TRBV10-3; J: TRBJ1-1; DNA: TGTGCCATCAGCAAGACAGGGGCGGGGGACACTGAAGCTTTCTTT; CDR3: CAISKTGAGDTEAFF
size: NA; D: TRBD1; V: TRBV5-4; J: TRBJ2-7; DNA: TGTGCCAGCAGCTTGGCCTTGGACAGGGCCTACGAGCAGTACTTC; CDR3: CASSLALDRAYEQYF
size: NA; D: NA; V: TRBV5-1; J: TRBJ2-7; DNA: TGCGCCAGCAGCTTGGTTTACAGGGAGGACGAGCAGTACTTC; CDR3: CASSLVYREDEQYF
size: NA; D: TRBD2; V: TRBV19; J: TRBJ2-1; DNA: TGTGCCACCATTACTAGCGGGACTGTCCCCTACAATGAGCAGTTCTTC; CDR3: CATITSGTVPYNEQFF
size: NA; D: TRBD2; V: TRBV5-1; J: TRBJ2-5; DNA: TGCGCCAGCAGCTTCGGATCTAGCGGGAGGGAGACCCAGTACTTC; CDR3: CASSFGSSGRETQYF
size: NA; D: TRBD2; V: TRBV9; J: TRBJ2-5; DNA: TGTGCCAGCAGCGTAGTAGCGGGGGGTCAAGAGACCCAGTACTTC; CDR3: CASSVVAGGQETQYF
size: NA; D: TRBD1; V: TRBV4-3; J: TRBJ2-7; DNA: TGCGCCAGCAGCCGAGACGGGACAGGGTTCTACGAGCAGTACTTC; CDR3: CASSRDGTGFYEQYF
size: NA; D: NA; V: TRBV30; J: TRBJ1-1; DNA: TGTGCCTGGAGTGTAAGGGGGGACACTGAAGCTTTCTTT; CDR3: CAWSVRGDTEAFF
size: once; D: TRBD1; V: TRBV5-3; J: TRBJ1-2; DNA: TGTGCCAGAAGCGCGTTGACAGGGACTCCTTACACCTTC; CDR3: CARSALTGTPYTF
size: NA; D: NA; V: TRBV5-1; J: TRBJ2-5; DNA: TGCGCCAGCAGCTTGTCGACAGGCCAAGAGACCCAGTACTTC; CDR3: CASSLSTGQETQYF
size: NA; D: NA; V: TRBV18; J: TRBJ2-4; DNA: TGTGCCAGCTCACGACAGGACGGGGACATTCAGTACTTC; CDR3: CASSRQDGDIQYF
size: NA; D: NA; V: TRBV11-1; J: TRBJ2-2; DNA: TGTGCCAGCAGCGGGAAACCAGGGACCGGGGAGCTGTTTTTT; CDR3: CASSGKPGTGELFF
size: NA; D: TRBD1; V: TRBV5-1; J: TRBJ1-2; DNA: TGCGCCAGCAGCATGGGACAGGGAGGTTATGGCTACACCTTC; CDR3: CASSMGQGGYGYTF
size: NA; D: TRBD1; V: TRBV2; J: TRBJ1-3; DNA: TGTGCCAGCAGTGAAGTCCCGGGACAGGGGTATGGAAACACCATATATTTT; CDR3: CASSEVPGQGYGNTIYF
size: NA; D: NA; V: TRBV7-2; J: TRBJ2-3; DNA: TGTGCCAGCAGCTTAGGGGTCTCAGATACGCAGTATTTT; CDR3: CASSLGVSDTQYF
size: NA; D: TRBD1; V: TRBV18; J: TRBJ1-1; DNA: TGTGCCAGCTCACTACTCCAGCCGGGACAGGGCTCGAACACTGAAGCTTTCTTT; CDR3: CASSLLQPGQGSNTEAFF
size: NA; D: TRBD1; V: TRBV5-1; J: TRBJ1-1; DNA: TGCGCCAGCAGCTTGGCCCTACAGGGGGTGAGCTACACTGAAGCTTTCTTT; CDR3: CASSLALQGVSYTEAFF
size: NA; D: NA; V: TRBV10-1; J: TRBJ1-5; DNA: TGCGCCAGCAGTAGCGGATTGGGCCAGCCCCAGCATTTT; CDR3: CASSSGLGQPQHF
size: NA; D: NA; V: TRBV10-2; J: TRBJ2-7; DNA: TGCGCCAGCAGTGAGTCGTGGGGGACCGGGGAGCAGTACTTC; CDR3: CASSESWGTGEQYF
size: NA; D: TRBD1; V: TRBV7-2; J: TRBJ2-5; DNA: TGTGCCAGCAGAGAAAGGACAGGGACGGCGGGAAAGACCCAGTACTTC; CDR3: CASRERTGTAGKTQYF
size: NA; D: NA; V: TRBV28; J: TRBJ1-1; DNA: TGTGCCAGCAGTTTCACCAGTGCGGGGGCGAACACTGAAGCTTTCTTT; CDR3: CASSFTSAGANTEAFF
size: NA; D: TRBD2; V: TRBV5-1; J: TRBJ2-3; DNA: TGCGCCAGCAGCTTGGGCGGGCCTTTGGCGGGAGTGTCAGATACGCAGTATTTT; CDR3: CASSLGGPLAGVSDTQYF
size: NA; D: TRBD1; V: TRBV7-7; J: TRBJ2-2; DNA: TGTGCTAGCAGCCCGTATGTCGGACAGGGCTTGTCCGGGGAGCTGTTTTTT; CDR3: CASSPYVGQGLSGELFF
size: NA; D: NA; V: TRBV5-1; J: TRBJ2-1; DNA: TGCGCCAGCAGCCCCTCGACGAGCTCCTACAATGAGCAGTTCTTC; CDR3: CASSPSTSSYNEQFF
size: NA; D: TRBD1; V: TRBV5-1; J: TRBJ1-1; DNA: TGCGCCAGCAGCCAAACAGGGGGCACTGAAGCTTTCTTT; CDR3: CASSQTGGTEAFF
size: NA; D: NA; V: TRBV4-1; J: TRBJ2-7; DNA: TGCGCCAGCAGCCGTTTAACAGCGGGCTACGAGCAGTACTTC; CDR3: CASSRLTAGYEQYF
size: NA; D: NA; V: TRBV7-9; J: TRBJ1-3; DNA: TGTGCCAGCAGCGCCAGGATTGGGACAAGAGGGGGAAACACCATATATTTT; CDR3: CASSARIGTRGGNTIYF
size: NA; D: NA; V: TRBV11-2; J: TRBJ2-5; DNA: TGTGCCAGCAGCCTAGGGCGTTCTTACCAAGAGACCCAGTACTTC; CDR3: CASSLGRSYQETQYF
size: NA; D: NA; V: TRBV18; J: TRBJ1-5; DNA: TGTGCCAGCTCACTTTACCGGGACGATAGCAATCAGCCCCAGCATTTT; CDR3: CASSLYRDDSNQPQHF
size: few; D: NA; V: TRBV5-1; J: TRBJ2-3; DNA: TGCGCCAGCAGCTTGGCCCCGGGGGAGGATACGCAGTATTTT; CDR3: CASSLAPGEDTQYF
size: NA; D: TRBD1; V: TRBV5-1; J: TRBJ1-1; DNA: TGCGCCAGCAGCCTGGGGACAGGGACTGAAGCTTTCTTT; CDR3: CASSLGTGTEAFF
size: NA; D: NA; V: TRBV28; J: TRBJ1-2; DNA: TGTGCCAGCAGTTTTCGTCTGCGGGGGCAGCACTATGGCTACACCTTC; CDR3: CASSFRLRGQHYGYTF
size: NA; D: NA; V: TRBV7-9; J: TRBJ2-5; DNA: TGTGCCAGCAGCCGAGAATCCCTTATGTACTTC; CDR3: CASSRESLMYF
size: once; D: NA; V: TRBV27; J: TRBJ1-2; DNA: TGTGCCAGCAGTTTAGATTTACCGGCGACAGGCCCTTATGGCTACACCTTC; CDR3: CASSLDLPATGPYGYTF